A single sample is the source of the 2 T cell receptor beta chains below, sequenced in a study of T cell responses to AZD1222 COVID-19 vaccine. Assay used: immunoSEQ multiplex PCR; TCRdb lists only in-frame clones, some missing. Here the sample spans 130,000 to 150,000 clones, roughly nine tenths being singletons. The specimen comprised peripheral blood, sampled on day 0 of AZD1222 vaccination. All receptors come from an adult in good health.

V usage is TRBV5-4 and J usage is TRBJ1-2; the match to TRBD1 covers 10 bases. Germline CDR1 is SGHNT and CDR2 is YYREEE (reference sequence). This CDR3 comprises 14 residues. V shed 2 bases, J shed 5 bases, and the junction held 3 bases outside the gene matches. CDR3 sequence (DNA): TGTGCCAGCAGCTTACCGGGACAGGGGTATGGCTACACCTTC. It yields the protein CASSLPGQGYGYTF.

The genes are TRBV5-4 and TRBJ2-7; 14 bases are a match to TRBD2. Germline V gives CDR1 SGHNT, CDR2 YYREEE (reference sequence). CDR3 length: 15 amino acids. V was clipped by 1 base and J by 7 bases; unmatched bases: 4. DNA for the CDR3: TGTGCCAGCAGCTTGTTTGGGACTAGCGGGGGAGAGCAGTACTTC. Translated: CASSLFGTSGGEQYF.